The TCR beta chain under discussion was sequenced for a study of blood T cell repertoires in COVID-19 (dated by TCRdb to about 2020). About the study as a whole: Samples covering the acute and convalescent phases of COVID-19 were provided by collaborators in the United States, Italy and Spain. The repertoires were released in a freely available public database intended as a resource for research on the immune response to SARS-CoV-2. The material from the prospective study consisted of cDNA or gDNA derived from T cells, B-cell-depleted T cells, or PBMCs. Deeply sampled blood TCRbeta repertoires from subjects exposed to, actively infected with, or recovered from COVID-19 were included in the dataset. Samples came from the ongoing ImmuneRACE study (first 160 participants) plus 1,254 subjects from 6 global collaborators. Sample metadata almost always included a de-identified subject ID, COVID-19 status, age in years and sex. HLA class I and class II types, where available, came from metadata supplied by the sample provider rather than from assay-based typing. Points the paper makes about the study in general: How much clinical and demographic metadata was included differed by source and by participant, and the metadata was provided uncurated.

Trimming takes 3 bases from V and 0 bases from J, and the germline ends sit 11 bases apart. The germline V gene specifies SGHVS as CDR1 and FQNEAQ as CDR2. Spanning cysteine to phenylalanine, the CDR3 consists of 15 amino acids. The DNA shown is the 45-base CDR3, in frame from base 1. Comment on this clone: Its antigen remains undetermined. There are no base qualities to consult, and no much larger clone falls within one base.

In Seattle, one collaborating source enrolled patients while the infection was active and tracked those patients longitudinally over the course of disease. Whole blood was collected in K2EDTA tubes by collaborating institutions according to the institutions' own protocols. For TCRbeta analysis, collaborator samples were shipped as frozen whole blood, as isolated PBMCs, or as DNA extracted from either sample type. The immunoSEQ Assay, a bias-controlled multiplex PCR, was used to amplify TCRbeta CDR3 regions from genomic DNA. The published analysis was carried out like this. Nucleated cell counts per sample were estimated from amplification of reference gene primers within the assay. To quantify the absolute abundance of each unique TCRbeta CDR3 rearrangement, sequence reads were collapsed and filtered. For each sample, productive Simpson clonality was calculated as the square root of Simpson's diversity index across productive rearrangements. The table was pulled from immuneACCESS by TCRdb, which kept in-frame rearrangements only. Such tables lose some clones; where checked, under half of the loss comes from unresolved V genes, and the rest has no known cause. V, J and clone size reflect that table, while D and trimming were determined from the DNA. The sample has about 300,000 clones on record, over 85% of them singletons. Approximately 1.8% of the sample rests with the top ten.

The V and J genes are TRBV7-8 and TRBJ1-1; no D gene call is confident. Sequencing was done on a sample of peripheral blood. The clonotype originates from a woman younger than 45 with COVID-19, enrolled during active disease. The CDR3 protein sequence reads: CASSFPQSMNTEAFF. The nucleotide sequence is given as TGTGCCAGCAGCTTCCCCCAGTCGATGAACACTGAAGCTTTCTTT. The full variable domain, completed from the reference TRBV7-8 and TRBJ1-1 proteins outside the CDR3, reads GAGVSQSPRYKVAKRGQDVALRCDPISGHVSLFWYQQALGQGPEFLTYFQNEAQLDKSGLPSDRFFAERPEGSVSTLKIQRTQQEDSAVYLCASSFPQSMNTEAFFGQGTRLTVV.